This T cell receptor beta chain was recorded in a study of T cell responses to AZD1222 COVID-19 vaccine. Data came from immunoSEQ multiplex PCR; TCRdb stores just in-frame clones and leaves some out. Counted here are about 170,000 clones, roughly 89% occurring once; the ten biggest clones make up about 1.6%. Whole-study results and caveats: The donor cohort was predominantly white British with a female majority, and clonal diversity may have been underestimated. The study reported that nearly half of spike-specific TCRs target unmutated variant regions.

With regard to this clone: Its antigen is not known.

Deletions cut 5 bases from V and 3 bases from J, with 14 bases between. There are 14 residues in the CDR3. Germline V lookup: CDR1 LNHDA, CDR2 SQIVND (reference sequence). This specimen consisted of peripheral blood, obtained on day 0 of AZD1222 vaccination. This receptor was taken from an adult in good health. The chain is built from TRBV19 and TRBJ2-7; D perhaps matches TRBD1 (5 bases). The CDR3 protein is CASSPQGWSYEQYF. CDR3 bases: TGTGCCAGTAGTCCCCAGGGATGGAGCTACGAGCAGTACTTC.